The 22 T cell receptor beta chains presented below share a single source sample, sequenced in a study of CD8 T cells in ankylosing spondylitis. Each CDR3 protein is one row after TCRdb ran MiXCR on the 5' RACE reads. The top ten clones hold 2.5% to 3.5% of a sample with about 120,000 distinct CDR3 sequences, approximately 15% of them seen once. The sample taken for sequencing was blood, either unsorted or a sorted T cell fraction (not recorded which). All receptors come from a female donor with ankylosing spondylitis or in good health (not recorded which).

The chain has TRBV24-1 and TRBJ2-7; the D gene is possibly TRBD1 (6 bases). Germline CDR1 is KGHDR and CDR2 is SFDVKD. The CDR3 sequence is 13 residues long. V lost 0 bases and J 6 bases, leaving 8 bases between the germline ends. This CDR3 reads CATSDLDRTEQYF. The CDR3 nucleotides read TGTGCCACCAGTGATTTGGACAGGACCGAGCAGTACTTC.

This sequence joins TRBV3-1 and TRBJ2-7, with TRBD2 matching over 15 bases. CDR3 size: 18 residues. Trimming took 2 bases from V and 5 from J; bases not matched to a gene: 10. The germline gives CDR1 LGHDT, CDR2 YNNKEL (reference sequence). CDR3 DNA sequence: TGTGCCAGCAGCCAACGCGGGACTAGCGGGGGGTCGTTGAACGAGCAGTACTTC. Protein product: CASSQRGTSGGSLNEQYF.

The table lists this clonotype with many counts. The genes are TRBV20-1 and TRBJ2-5, with 12 bases aligning to TRBD2. CDR1 is DFQATT, CDR2 SNEGSKA, per germline (reference sequence). The trim removed 4 bases at V and 5 bases at J, leaving 8 bases unmatched. The CDR3 contains 15 residues. Written as DNA, the CDR3 is TGCAGTGCTAAGGGACTAGCGGGCGTAGGGGAGACCCAGTACTTC. This gives the protein CSAKGLAGVGETQYF.

There are a few counts of this clonotype. V is TRBV6-9 and J is TRBJ2-3, with 11 nucleotides matching TRBD2. The CDR3 is made up of 19 amino acids. Germline V gives CDR1 MNHGY, CDR2 SVAAGI. Trimming removed 1 base from V and 2 bases from J; junction bases left unmatched: 11. The CDR3 loop is CASSYFPRLAGTITDTQYF. Here the CDR3 DNA reads TGTGCCAGCAGTTATTTCCCCAGACTAGCGGGGACGATCACAGATACGCAGTATTTT.

This clonotype was recorded only once. Its ends do not fully match the called genes, so a read error is possible. The V and J genes are TRBV5-1 and TRBJ2-3, with 7 positions matching TRBD2. There are 15 residues in the CDR3. Germline CDR1 reads SGHRS; CDR2 reads YFSETQ. The CDR3 is CASSLDAGDTDTRYF. Here the CDR3 DNA reads TGCGCCAGCAGCTTGGACGCGGGGGATACAGATACGCGGTATTTT.

This chain uses TRBV27 with TRBJ2-2, with D possibly matching TRBD2 (6 bases). CDR3 length: 15 amino acids. Germline lookup yields CDR1 MNHEY and CDR2 SMNVEV (reference sequence). Trimming left V 7 bases short and J 7 bases short, with 19 bases between. This CDR3 is CASTREVGADGELFF. DNA of the CDR3: TGTGCCAGCACTAGGGAGGTAGGGGCCGACGGGGAGCTGTTTTTT.

There are many counts of this clonotype. The genes are TRBV7-2 and TRBJ2-3; no reliable D call. CDR1 SGHTA and CDR2 FQGNSA come from the germline V gene. V was clipped by 5 bases and J by 2 bases, with 5 bases between them. This CDR3 comprises 12 residues. The CDR3 nucleotides read TGTGCCAGCAGCCAGGTCACAGATACGCAGTATTTT. Protein sequence: CASSQVTDTQYF. The full variable domain, in which reference TRBV7-2 and TRBJ2-3 provide the parts outside the CDR3, is GAGVSQSPSNKVTEKGKDVELRCDPISGHTALYWYRQSLGQGLEFLIYFQGNSAPDKSGLPSDRFSAERTGGSVSTLTIQRTQQEDSAVYLCASSQVTDTQYFGPGTRLTVL.

For this clonotype: A much larger clone is a single base away; this may be a read error. The chain uses TRBV24-1 and TRBJ2-2, with D possibly being TRBD1 (6 bases). The CDR3 loop spans 15 amino acids. Germline-derived CDR1 and CDR2 are KGHDR and SFDVKD. CDR3 loop: CTTSDWGRGTGELFF. The CDR3 nucleotides read TGTACCACCAGTGACTGGGGGCGCGGCACCGGGGAGCTGTTTTTT.

This clonotype was found many times. The chain uses TRBV12-3 or TRBV12-4 and TRBJ1-4, with a tentative D call TRBD1 (6 bases). V was pared by 6 bases and J by 11 bases, with 13 bases between. This CDR3 is built from 12 residues. CDR3 loop: CASSYSQGKLFF. The CDR3 region has the DNA TGTGCCAGCAGCTATTCCCAGGGGAAACTGTTTTTT.

This clonotype has ten or more counts. The rearrangement joins TRBV28 to TRBJ2-7, with 10 nucleotides matching TRBD2. The length of the CDR3 is 16 residues. V lost 4 bases, J lost 5 bases, and 11 bases stayed unmatched. CDR1 is MDHEN and CDR2 is SYDVKM in the germline V gene. CDR3 nucleotide sequence: TGTGCCAGCAGTTCCTCCGCCGGGACTAGCGTCCACGAGCAGTACTTC. It encodes CASSSSAGTSVHEQYF.

This clonotype has at least ten counts. This chain joins TRBV10-3 and TRBJ2-5; 11 bases fit TRBD2. The CDR3 consists of 15 residues. V trimming: 5 bases; J trimming: 1 base; junction bases outside the gene matches: 3. The germline V gene encodes CDR1 ENHRY and CDR2 SYGVKD. The chain's CDR3 is CAISPGTSGQETQYF. In DNA form, the CDR3 reads TGTGCCATCAGTCCCGGGACTAGCGGCCAAGAGACCCAGTACTTC.

This clonotype was picked up many times. This rearrangement joins TRBV20-1 to TRBJ2-3; tentative D call: TRBD1 (7 bases). Deletions cut 6 bases from V and 4 bases from J, with 17 bases between. The CDR3 spans 14 residues. The germline gives CDR1 DFQATT, CDR2 SNEGSKA (reference sequence). The CDR3 sequence is CSALATGEADTQYF. The DNA for the CDR3 is TGCAGTGCCCTAGCAACAGGGGAGGCAGATACGCAGTATTTT.

This clonotype was seen ten or more times. The chain links TRBV5-5 to TRBJ2-3, with unresolved D. Per germline, CDR1 SGHKS and CDR2 YYEKEE (reference sequence). Trimming pared 0 bases from V and 0 bases from J, leaving 11 bases between. The CDR3 has 16 residues. The CDR3 DNA reads TGTGCCAGCAGCTTGGGGGTTACAAGTAGCACAGATACGCAGTATTTT. Its translation: CASSLGVTSSTDTQYF.

There are many counts of this clonotype. The V gene is TRBV21-1, the J gene TRBJ2-2; the table's D call, TRBD1, has no DNA check behind it. TRBV21-1 has pseudogene status. The CDR3 consists of 16 residues. The chain's CDR3 is CASSKLRDRGSGELFF. The CDR3 DNA reads as TGTGCCAGCAGCAAACTGAGGGACAGGGGTTCCGGGGAGCTGTTTTTT.

In this sample, this clonotype turned up many times. DNA of the CDR3: TGCGCCAGCAGCTTAAGCGGACTGGCGAACACCGGGGAGCTGTTTTTT. This translates into CASSLSGLANTGELFF. This chain connects TRBV5-1 to TRBJ2-2; possible D gene TRBD2, 5 bases. The CDR3 is made up of 16 amino acids. Deletions cut 2 bases from V and 0 bases from J, with 11 bases between. Looked up from germline, CDR1 is SGHRS and CDR2 is YFSETQ.

This rearrangement joins TRBV5-1 to TRBJ2-5; no clear D gene. This CDR3 has 14 amino acids. The V end was cut by 0 bases, the J end by 5 bases, with 11 bases between. From germline, CDR1 is SGHRS and CDR2 YFSETQ. CDR3 region: CASSLGPGGETQYF. CDR3 nucleotide sequence: TGCGCCAGCAGCTTGGGGCCCGGTGGTGAGACCCAGTACTTC.

This clonotype was seen a handful of times. The chain links TRBV12-3 or TRBV12-4 to TRBJ2-1; the D is unclear. The V end lost 5 bases, the J end lost 7 bases, and 9 bases lay between the germline ends. The CDR3 loop spans 12 amino acids. Here the CDR3 DNA reads TGTGCCAGCAGTCCACTTAGGAATGAGCAGTTCTTC. It specifies CASSPLRNEQFF.

This clonotype was recorded at least ten times. One end of the junction fails to match germline, which may point to a read error. The chain joins TRBV10-3 to TRBJ2-1, with TRBD2 matching over 7 bases. CDR1 is ENHRY and CDR2 is SYGVKD in the germline V gene. This CDR3 spans 14 amino acids. The CDR3, as DNA: TGTGCCATAAGTGCGGGGACTACCTACAATGAGCAGTTCTTC. This encodes CAISAGTTYNEQFF.

This clonotype was seen a few times. The chain links TRBV20-1 to TRBJ2-1; TRBD1 aligns across 8 bases. The germline CDR1 and CDR2 sequences are DFQATT and SNEGSKA (reference sequence). The CDR3 sequence is 17 residues long. V lost 5 bases and J lost 8; bases outside the gene matches: 20. In DNA form, the CDR3 reads TGCAGTGCTGGACCCCCGGACAGGGTGGTTAAGGTCGATGAGCAGTTCTTC. Its protein product is CSAGPPDRVVKVDEQFF.

This clonotype came up many times. The junction differs from germline at one of its ends, possibly a read error. The chain combines TRBV5-1 with TRBJ2-5; D not certain. The CDR3 has 13 residues. Germline CDR1 is SGHRS and CDR2 is YFSETQ. The CDR3 sequence is CASSLGPIEAQYF. The DNA of the CDR3 is TGCGCCAGCAGCTTGGGACCAATAGAGGCCCAGTACTTC.

This clonotype was seen ten or more times. DNA for the CDR3: TGTGCCAGCAGCCGCGGACAGGGCCACACCGGGGAGCTGTTTTTT. Encoded protein: CASSRGQGHTGELFF. This chain uses TRBV7-2 with TRBJ2-2, with 8 bases that match TRBD1. This CDR3 is built from 15 residues. The germline V gene has CDR1 SGHTA and CDR2 FQGNSA. V lost 5 bases, J lost 3 bases, and 5 bases stayed unmatched.

This clonotype was picked up many times. This chain joins TRBV5-1 and TRBJ2-7; perhaps TRBD1 as D (6 bases). CDR1 SGHRS and CDR2 YFSETQ come from the germline V gene. Trimming stripped 5 bases from V and 2 bases from J, with 17 bases between. CDR3 length: 15 residues. As DNA, the CDR3 is TGCGCCAGCAGGCTCGGGACAATCTCTCCCTACGAGCAGTACTTC. Protein sequence: CASRLGTISPYEQYF.